This TCR beta chain appears in the sequencing data of a study of cytomegalovirus exposure and HLA in healthy donors. Overall study results and limits: TCR beta sequences reportedly predicted most subjects' HLA-A and HLA-B alleles accurately.

The PCR was carried out with 60 Vbeta primers and 13 Jbeta primers. Original handling: An analysis that came later counted around 80 million unique TCR beta chains, around 10 million shared. Data came from immunoSEQ multiplex PCR; TCRdb stores just in-frame clones and leaves some out. Clonal size and the V and J genes are those of that table, whereas D and trimming came from the DNA. This repertoire shows over 100,000 clones, nearly 80% found once; its top ten account for 3.3%. Germline lookup yields CDR1 SGHTA and CDR2 FQGNSA. This CDR3 contains 13 residues. V shed 1 base and J shed 4 bases, with 4 bases lying between them. Comments on this clone: Antigen specificity is unknown.

The genes are TRBV7-2 and TRBJ2-2, with D unclear. The sample comprised PBMCs. The source of this sequence is a woman younger than 45 in good health and CMV-seropositive. This CDR3 reads CASSLGSTGELFF. The CDR3 bases are TGTGCCAGCAGCTTAGGGAGCACCGGGGAGCTGTTTTTT.